The T cell receptor beta chain under discussion was sequenced for a study of human thymus T cells. Study-level findings and limits: Repertoires sampled from thymus and blood appeared biased in V and J gene usage. Related research has reported that thymic repertoires overlap highly among unrelated individuals.

The CDR3 is 18 residues long. CDR1 is SGHTA, CDR2 FQGNSA, per germline. V was cut by 5 bases and J by 0 bases, with 23 bases left in between. Worth noting for this clone: Its antigen is undetermined.

It was from resections taken during corrective heart surgery that the thymus tissue came. It was healthy Finnish infants having corrective surgery for congenital heart defects who were the donors. Repertoires were generated with immunoSEQ multiplex PCR, while TCRdb's copy carries only in-frame clones and drops some. This table has tens of thousands of clones, around 96% appearing once. The chain is built from TRBV7-2 and TRBJ2-7; D perhaps matches TRBD2 (5 bases). This receptor was taken from a boy under two years old with a congenital heart defect but otherwise immunologically healthy. The sequenced material came from thymus tissue. The CDR3 DNA reads as TGTGCCAGCAGCCTACGTAGACGGCAGCCTGGGAGCTCCTACGAGCAGTACTTC. Residues: CASSLRRRQPGSSYEQYF.